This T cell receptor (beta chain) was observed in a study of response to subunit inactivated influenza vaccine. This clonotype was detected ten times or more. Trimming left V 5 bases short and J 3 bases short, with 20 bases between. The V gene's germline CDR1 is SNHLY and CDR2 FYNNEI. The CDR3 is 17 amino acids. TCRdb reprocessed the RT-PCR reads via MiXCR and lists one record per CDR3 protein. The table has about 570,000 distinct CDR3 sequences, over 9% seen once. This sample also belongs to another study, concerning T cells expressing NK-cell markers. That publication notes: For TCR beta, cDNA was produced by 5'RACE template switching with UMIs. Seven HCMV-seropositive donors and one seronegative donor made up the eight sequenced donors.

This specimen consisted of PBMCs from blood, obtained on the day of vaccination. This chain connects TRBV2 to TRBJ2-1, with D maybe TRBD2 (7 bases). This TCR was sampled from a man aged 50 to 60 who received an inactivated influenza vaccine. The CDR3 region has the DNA TGTGCCAGCAGTCCGGGGCCAAAAGGGGGGGTCTACAATGAGCAGTTCTTC. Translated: CASSPGPKGGVYNEQFF.